The clone carrying this TCR beta chain is a singleton in its sample. Its antigen is not identified. This record belongs to a study of cytomegalovirus exposure and HLA in healthy donors. Study observations and caveats: In a later analysis, TCR beta V- and J-gene trimming showed a link to a missense DCLRE1C variant.

Germline V CDR1 and CDR2: SGHRS, YFSETQ. V was pared by 1 base and J by 6 bases, with 11 bases of the junction left unmatched. The CDR3 totals 16 residues. The PCR was carried out with 60 Vbeta primers and 13 Jbeta primers. Per the original data handling: Some 9.9 million of about 88 million unique TCR beta chains were shared, per a later count. Data came from immunoSEQ multiplex PCR; TCRdb stores just in-frame clones and leaves some out. That table is the source of V, J and clone size, and D and trimming were worked out from the DNA. Of 170,000 or so clones in the sample, about 80% were seen once. The TCR was taken from a woman between 35 and 50 years old in good health and CMV-seronegative. This sequence joins TRBV5-1 and TRBJ2-3; 7 nucleotides agree with TRBD2. Source material: PBMCs. The DNA for the CDR3 is TGCGCCAGCAGCTTGCCAGCGGGATCAAAAGGGGATACGCAGTATTTT. As protein: CASSLPAGSKGDTQYF.